The 17 T cell receptor beta chains reported below all come from one sample, sequenced in a study of cytomegalovirus exposure and HLA in healthy donors. The PCR ran on 60 Vbeta and 13 Jbeta primers. Libraries were prepared by immunoSEQ multiplex PCR; TCRdb keeps only in-frame clonotypes and omits some of them. Among fewer than 90,000 clones listed, roughly 80% were seen once. Source material: PBMCs. The receptors were sampled from a man between 25 and 39 years old in good health and CMV-seropositive.

A few counts support this clone. The CDR3 sequence: CASSQGSGRGKPYEQYF. CDR3 bases: TGCGCCAGCAGCCAAGGTTCGGGGCGGGGGAAACCGTACGAGCAGTACTTC. The chain couples TRBV4-3 to TRBJ2-7, with 7 bases matching TRBD2. CDR1 LGHNA and CDR2 YSLEER come from the germline V gene. The trim removed 1 base at V and 4 bases at J, leaving 13 bases unmatched. The CDR3 loop spans 17 amino acids.

The chain uses TRBV7-8 and TRBJ2-1; D not certain. Trimming took 8 bases from V and 1 from J, leaving 12 bases between them. This CDR3 has 14 amino acids. CDR1 is SGHVS and CDR2 is FQNEAQ in the germline V gene. DNA for the CDR3: TGTGCCAGCCTAGTTGGATCTTCCTACAATGAGCAGTTCTTC. This sequence encodes CASLVGSSYNEQFF.

This sequence joins TRBV4-2 and TRBJ2-7; TRBD1 aligns across 9 bases. This CDR3 contains 16 residues. Losses at the gene ends were 1 base for V and 0 bases for J; bases not matched to a gene: 4. CDR1 LGHNA and CDR2 YNFKEQ come from the germline V gene. The CDR3 here is CASSQGQGGSSYEQYF. The CDR3 bases are TGTGCCAGCAGCCAAGGACAGGGGGGAAGCTCCTACGAGCAGTACTTC.

This clone was seen more than once but under ten times. V gene TRBV4-1 combines with J gene TRBJ2-2; 8 bases align to TRBD1. Germline assignment: CDR1 MGHRA and CDR2 YSYEKL. This CDR3 is built from 16 residues. V trimming: 5 bases; J trimming: 7 bases; junction bases outside the gene matches: 12. In DNA form, the CDR3 reads TGCGCCAGCAGCATTGAACCGGGACAGGTCTTCGGGGAGCTGTTTTTT. Amino acids: CASSIEPGQVFGELFF.

This chain uses TRBV20-1 with TRBJ2-5; 7 bases fit TRBD1. Trimming cost V 4 bases and J 4 bases; bases outside gene matches: 0. Germline CDR1 DFQATT, CDR2 SNEGSKA (reference sequence). The CDR3 runs to 11 residues. The CDR3 coding sequence is TGCAGTGCTAACAGGGGAGAGACCCAGTACTTC. Protein: CSANRGETQYF.

This clone showed up just a few times. The rearrangement uses TRBV7-9 and TRBJ1-1; D remains unclear. Between the trimmed V and J ends, which lost 1 base and 2 bases, there was a span of 8 bases. In germline, CDR1 is SEHNR, CDR2 FQNEAQ (reference sequence). The CDR3 totals 14 residues. CDR3 residues: CASSLGSSNTEAFF. The DNA of the CDR3 is TGTGCCAGCAGCTTAGGGTCCAGTAACACTGAAGCTTTCTTT.

The chain combines TRBV18 with TRBJ2-5, with TRBD1 as a possible D gene (6 bases). The end of the DNA is better explained by TRBJ2-7, so the J call may be wrong. Looked up from germline, CDR1 is KGHSH and CDR2 is LQKENI. The length of the CDR3 is 14 residues. CDR3 nucleotides: TGTGCCAGCTCACCCCCGGGACATGAGTACGAGCAGTACTTC. Translation gives CASSPPGHEYEQYF.

Comments on this clone: One end of the junction does not line up with germline, which may come from a read error. The V gene is TRBV7-9, the J gene TRBJ1-1; D call uncertain. The CDR3 spans 13 residues. CDR1 is SEHNR, CDR2 FQNEAQ, per germline (reference sequence). In DNA, the CDR3 is TGTTCCAGCAGCACAGACGGGAACACTGAAGCTTTCTTT. Its translation: CSSSTDGNTEAFF.

In its sample, this clone was seen a few times. The rearrangement joins TRBV6-1 to TRBJ1-3; D unresolved. Germline CDR1 reads MNHNS; CDR2 reads SASEGT. V lost 7 bases and J 0 bases, leaving 13 bases between the germline ends. The CDR3 length is 15 residues. The CDR3 spells CASTGGLNSGNTIYF. The CDR3 nucleotides are TGTGCCAGCACCGGTGGGCTAAACTCTGGAAACACCATATATTTT.

The V and J genes are TRBV4-3 and TRBJ2-2; perhaps TRBD1 as D (5 bases). The germline CDR1 and CDR2 sequences are LGHNA and YSLEER. Trimming pared 4 bases from V and 2 bases from J, leaving 20 bases between. CDR3 size: 18 residues. CDR3 region: CASSPRVASLSNTGELFF. DNA of the CDR3: TGCGCCAGCAGCCCCAGGGTTGCATCCCTTTCCAACACCGGGGAGCTGTTTTTT.

The V call is TRBV5-8, the J call TRBJ2-1; 9 bases fit TRBD1. V lost 4 bases, J lost 4 bases, and 9 bases stayed unmatched. Germline assignment: CDR1 SGHTS and CDR2 YDEGEE. This CDR3 contains 16 residues. For the CDR3, the DNA is TGTGCCAGCAGCCTGAACAGGGGGCTAAGGTACAATGAGCAGTTCTTC. The encoded protein is CASSLNRGLRYNEQFF. The full variable domain, with the rest looked up from reference TRBV5-8 and TRBJ2-1, is EAGVTQSPTHLIKTRGQQATLRCSPISGHTSVYWYQQALGLGLQFLLWYDEGEERNRGNFPPRFSGRQFPNYSSELNVNALELEDSALYLCASSLNRGLRYNEQFFGPGTRLTVL.

This chain links TRBV25-1 with TRBJ1-4; 10 bases fit TRBD1. The germline V gene has CDR1 MGHDK and CDR2 SYGVNS. The CDR3 is 14 residues long. V was clipped by 8 bases and J by 7 bases; unmatched bases: 7. For the CDR3, the DNA is TGTGCCAGCGCAGGACAGGGGGGGTTTGAAAAACTGTTTTTT. Protein sequence: CASAGQGGFEKLFF.

The chain is built from TRBV19 and TRBJ2-7; 8 nucleotides agree with TRBD1. In germline, CDR1 is LNHDA, CDR2 SQIVND (reference sequence). V lost 3 bases, J lost 2 bases, and 9 bases stayed unmatched. The CDR3 totals 16 residues. The CDR3 DNA sequence: TGTGCCAGTAGTATCGGGGGTGGGACAGGCGCCTACGAGCAGTACTTC. Its translation: CASSIGGGTGAYEQYF.

The chain employs TRBV18 and TRBJ2-1; D is possibly TRBD2 (6 bases). The CDR3 is made up of 17 amino acids. Germline CDR1 is KGHSH and CDR2 is LQKENI. V lost 4 bases, J lost 0 bases, and 16 bases lay in between. The CDR3 DNA follows: TGTGCCAGCTCACAGAACTCTGGCGGGGACTCCTACAATGAGCAGTTCTTC. Its protein product is CASSQNSGGDSYNEQFF.

V is TRBV14 and J is TRBJ2-7; D uncertain. Per the germline V gene, CDR1 is SGHDN and CDR2 is FVKESK. V was trimmed by 1 base and J by 4 bases, leaving 2 bases between them. The CDR3 covers 11 residues. The CDR3 DNA follows: TGTGCCAGCAGCCAAGCGTACGAGCAGTACTTC. This sequence encodes CASSQAYEQYF.

The chain joins TRBV2 to TRBJ1-5; 11 nucleotides align to TRBD1. The V gene end was trimmed by 5 bases and the J gene end by 0 bases; junction bases not matched to a gene: 9. CDR1 SNHLY and CDR2 FYNNEI come from the germline V gene. The CDR3 is made up of 18 amino acids. The CDR3 DNA is TGTGCCAGCAGTCAGAGGGGACAGGGGGGATATAGCAATCAGCCCCAGCATTTT. Its translation is CASSQRGQGGYSNQPQHF.

The rearrangement uses TRBV9 and TRBJ2-3; TRBD2 aligns across 10 bases. The CDR3 length is 18 residues. The V segment lost 0 bases and the J segment 0 bases; nucleotides outside the gene matches: 7. Per germline, CDR1 SGDLS and CDR2 YYNGEE. This CDR3 reads CASSVGGLAATSTDTQYF. CDR3 nucleotides: TGTGCCAGCAGCGTAGGAGGACTAGCGGCGACCAGCACAGATACGCAGTATTTT.